The next 2 T cell receptor beta chains were all read from a single sample in a study. TCRdb ran MiXCR on the 5' RACE reads and lists one entry per CDR3 protein. This repertoire shows about 64,000 distinct CDR3 sequences, under 25% found once; its top ten account for approximately 3%. The sequenced sample consisted of memory CD4+ T cells sorted from a lymph node. As to subset: memory CD4+ T cells, CD4+CD45RO+CD25-. All receptors come from a female donor with breast cancer.

This clonotype was counted ten times or more. The rearrangement uses TRBV7-2 and TRBJ2-7; unclear D gene. Trimming took off 5 bases at V and 3 bases at J, with 8 bases between the two ends. The CDR3 has 12 amino acids. From germline, CDR1 is SGHTA and CDR2 FQGNSA. The CDR3 region has the DNA TGTGCCAGCAGCCGAGATCTCTACGAGCAGTACTTC. Protein: CASSRDLYEQYF.

Many counts were recorded for this clonotype. V and J are TRBV5-1 and TRBJ1-1; the D gene is possibly TRBD1 (5 bases). The length of the CDR3 is 15 residues. V lost 4 bases and J lost 6, with 19 bases in between. The V gene's germline CDR1 is SGHRS and CDR2 YFSETQ. The CDR3 coding sequence is TGCGCCAGCAGCCCGGGGCGCCAGGGAGAATCTGAAGCTTTCTTT. Protein: CASSPGRQGESEAFF. Full variable domain (rest looked up from reference TRBV5-1 and TRBJ1-1): KAGVTQTPRYLIKTRGQQVTLSCSPISGHRSVSWYQQTPGQGLQFLFEYFSETQRNKGNFPGRFSGRQFSNSRSEMNVSTLELGDSALYLCASSPGRQGESEAFFGQGTRLTVV.